The next 30 T cell receptor beta chains were all read from a single sample in a study of CD8+CD57+ T cells in acquired aplastic anemia. The sequenced patients had an expansion of CD8+CD57+ cells seen by flow cytometry. Genomic DNA acted as the template from which TCR beta VDJ combination and CDR3 sequence profiling were carried out. Each CDR3 protein is one row after TCRdb ran MiXCR on the reads. The sample holds more than 250,000 distinct CDR3 sequences, around 82% seen once. The sequencing input was sorted CD4+, CD8+, or CD8+CD57+ T cells (not recorded which) from PBMCs. Source of these receptors: a human donor with aplastic anemia.

This clonotype was picked up one time. The chain couples TRBV7-8 to TRBJ2-7; D might be TRBD2 (6 bases). The CDR3 is 16 amino acids. V was clipped by 6 bases and J by 7 bases, with 25 bases between them. Germline loops: CDR1 SGHVS, CDR2 FQNEAQ. The CDR3 reads CASRLPGEADLQEQYV. CDR3 nucleotide sequence: TGTGCCAGCAGGTTACCGGGAGAGGCGGATCTGCAGGAGCAGTACGTC.

On this clonotype: Germline is not matched at one junction end, which may reflect a read error. The chain links TRBV7-9 to TRBJ1-2, with D unresolved. Germline V gene data show CDR1 as SEHNR and CDR2 as FQNEAQ (reference sequence). The CDR3 runs to 16 residues. CDR3 DNA sequence: TGTGCCAGCAGCTTAGTACCCGGGGAGCTGTATTATGGATACACCTTC. Translating it yields CASSLVPGELYYGYTF.

Details on this clonotype: Without the conserved terminal phenylalanine or tryptophan, this CDR3 likely stems from a read error. J is TRBJ2-3 and V is TRBV19; D gene uncertain. CDR3 length: 19 amino acids. Trimming left V 1 base short and J 0 bases short, with 20 bases between. Germline V CDR1 and CDR2: LNHDA, SQIVND (reference sequence). The CDR3 DNA reads TGTGCCAGTAGTATAGTCACAAGTAACAGCGCGCTTAGCACAGATACGCAGTATCTT. It specifies CASSIVTSNSALSTDTQYL.

The V gene is TRBV11-3, the J gene TRBJ1-2; the D is unclear. V was trimmed by 5 bases and J by 4 bases, leaving 17 bases between them. The CDR3 contains 15 residues. Germline V CDR1 and CDR2: SGHNT, YENEEA. CDR3 region: CASSLKPGVLYGYTF. In DNA form, the CDR3 reads TGTGCCAGCAGCCTTAAACCGGGAGTCCTCTATGGCTACACCTTC. Variable domain in full (rest from reference TRBV11-3 and TRBJ1-2): EAGVVQSPRYKIIEKKQPVAFWCNPISGHNTLYWYLQNLGQGPELLIRYENEEAVDDSQLPKDRFSAERLKGVDSTLKIQPAELGDSAVYLCASSLKPGVLYGYTFGSGTRLTVV.

Turning to this clonotype: One junction end disagrees with the germline gene, perhaps due to a read error. J is TRBJ2-3 and V is TRBV19; TRBD2 aligns across 7 bases. This CDR3 is built from 14 residues. Germline V gene lookup returns CDR1 LNHDA and CDR2 SQIVND (reference sequence). The CDR3 region is CASSIASGPDKEHF. CDR3 DNA sequence: TGTGCCAGTAGTATAGCTAGCGGTCCCGACAAGGAGCATTTT.

The V gene is TRBV7-9, the J gene TRBJ2-5, with D tentatively TRBD2 (6 bases). The CDR3 is made up of 14 amino acids. Per the germline V gene, CDR1 is SEHNR and CDR2 is FQNEAQ (reference sequence). Trimming pared 6 bases from V and 5 bases from J, leaving 16 bases between. In DNA form, the CDR3 reads TGTGCCAGCAGTGCCCGACTAGAGGGGGAGACCCAGTACTTC. It encodes CASSARLEGETQYF. Drawing the rest from reference TRBV7-9 and TRBJ2-5, the complete variable domain is DTGVSQNPRHKITKRGQNVTFRCDPISEHNRLYWYRQTLGQGPEFLTYFQNEAQLEKSRLLSDRFSAERPKGSFSTLEIQRTEQGDSAMYLCASSARLEGETQYFGPGTRLLVL.

A word on this clonotype: At one end, the junction sequence differs from germline, possibly due to a read error. This chain connects TRBV7-8 to TRBJ2-5; D uncertain. Germline V CDR1 and CDR2: SGHVS, FQNEAQ. The CDR3 contains 14 residues. CDR3 in DNA: TGTGCCAGCAGCATAGCCTGCAGTCAAGAGACGCAGTACTTC. Residues: CASSIACSQETQYF. The variable domain in full, completed from reference TRBV7-8 and TRBJ2-5, reads GAGVSQSPRYKVAKRGQDVALRCDPISGHVSLFWYQQALGQGPEFLTYFQNEAQLDKSGLPSDRFFAERPEGSVSTLKIQRTQQEDSAVYLCASSIACSQETQYFGPGTRLLVL.

The V gene is TRBV9, the J gene TRBJ1-1; possibly TRBD1 for D (5 bases). This CDR3 is built from 15 residues. V lost 3 bases to trimming and J lost 1 base, with 13 bases between them. Germline V gene sequence: CDR1 SGDLS, CDR2 YYNGEE. The CDR3 region has the DNA TGTGCCAGCAGCGGAGAACTGACAGCGAACACTGAAGCTTTCTTT. Translated, it gives CASSGELTANTEAFF.

V is TRBV25-1 and J is TRBJ1-1; 11 nucleotides line up with TRBD1. Germline values: CDR1 MGHDK, CDR2 SYGVNS. The CDR3 totals 15 residues. V gave up 2 bases and J gave up 1 base; unmatched junction bases: 0. DNA of the CDR3: TGTGCCAGCAGTGAAGGGACAGGGGGGAACACTGAAGCTTTCTTT. This gives the protein CASSEGTGGNTEAFF.

The chain has TRBV11-3 and TRBJ2-3, with TRBD2 matching 8 bases. The CDR3 extends over 14 amino acids. CDR1 and CDR2 from the germline V gene are SGHNT and YENEEA. V lost 3 bases and J lost 5; bases outside the gene matches: 4. Here the CDR3 DNA reads TGTGCCAGCAGCTTGGACGGGGGGGGAGATACGCAGTATTTT. Translating it yields CASSLDGGGDTQYF.

Remarks on this clonotype: One junction end does not reproduce the germline sequence, and a read error may be involved. V is TRBV7-2 and J is TRBJ2-3; D tentatively reads TRBD1 or TRBD2 (6 bases each). Germline values: CDR1 SGHTA, CDR2 FQGNSA. The CDR3 runs to 14 residues. CDR3 protein: CASSLGGAADTQSF. The CDR3 region has the DNA TGTGCCAGCAGCTTAGGGGGGGCTGCCGATACGCAGAGTTTT.

Of note for this clonotype: The junction and the germline gene differ at one end; a read error may be behind it. The rearrangement uses TRBV15 and TRBJ2-3; 7 bases match TRBD2. The CDR3 is made up of 14 amino acids. CDR1 LNHNV and CDR2 YYDKDF come from the germline V gene (reference sequence). Here the CDR3 DNA reads TGTGCCACCAGCAGGGGCAGCGGGAAAGATACGCAGTATTTC. This gives the protein CATSRGSGKDTQYF.

The rearrangement joins TRBV5-1 to TRBJ2-4; 8 bases agree with TRBD1. With 7 bases clipped from V and 15 bases from J, the junction kept 12 bases outside the gene matches. CDR3 length equals 12 residues. Germline assignment: CDR1 SGHRS and CDR2 YFSETQ. This chain's CDR3 is CASRSGGLGPYF. The CDR3 nucleotides read TGCGCCAGCCGATCAGGGGGCTTAGGACCGTACTTC.

The sample holds a few counts of this clonotype. One end of the junction is discordant with germline, which a read error may explain. J is TRBJ1-2 and V is TRBV24-1; no definite D call. CDR1 and CDR2 (germline): KGHDR, SFDVKD. This CDR3 has 14 residues. The CDR3 spells CASSDRFRSSGYTF. The CDR3 nucleotides are TGTGCCAGCAGTGATCGGTTCAGATCGAGTGGCTACACCTTC.

A note on this clonotype: The germline gene is not matched at one end of the junction; a read error may be the cause. The chain uses TRBV7-9 and TRBJ1-6; D may be TRBD1 (5 bases). Germline lookup yields CDR1 SEHNR and CDR2 FQNEAQ (reference sequence). This CDR3 is 14 amino acids long. CDR3 in amino acids: CASSFKRSGGSDQF. CDR3 sequence (DNA): TGTGCCAGCAGCTTTAAAAGAAGCGGGGGAAGCGATCAGTTT.

The chain's CDR3 is CASSLAVGKQFF. CDR3 sequence (DNA): TGTGCCAGCAGCTTAGCAGTGGGGAAGCAGTTCTTC. V is TRBV7-6 and J is TRBJ2-1; D remains unclear. There are 12 residues in the CDR3. In germline, CDR1 is SGHVS, CDR2 FNYEAQ. Trimming stripped 0 bases from V and 11 bases from J, with 8 bases between. Looking up the rest from reference TRBV7-6 and TRBJ2-1 gives the full variable domain: GAGVSQSPRYKVTKRGQDVALRCDPISGHVSLYWYRQALGQGPEFLTYFNYEAQQDKSGLPNDRFSAERPEGSISTLTIQRTEQRDSAMYRCASSLAVGKQFFGPGTRLTVL.

The chain combines TRBV9 with TRBJ2-5; tentatively, D is TRBD1 (5 bases). Near its end, the DNA agrees better with TRBJ2-4, so the J call may be wrong. The germline CDR1 and CDR2 sequences are SGDLS and YYNGEE. CDR3 size: 12 residues. The DNA for the CDR3 is TGTGCCGGCGAAGGGGCTGGGAACATTCAGTACTTC. It yields the protein CAGEGAGNIQYF.

This clonotype has only one observation. Likely a read error: the CDR3 ends without its conserved phenylalanine or tryptophan. Because the CDR3's place on the DNA is in doubt, the DNA is left out and the CDR3 is given as listed by TCRdb. This chain uses TRBV2 with TRBJ1-5; TRBD1, the D gene given by the table, was not confirmed from the DNA. CDR1 is SNHLY and CDR2 is FYNNEI in the germline V gene. Inclusive of both ends, the CDR3 amounts to 15 amino acids. The CDR3 loop is CASSDGGMHEQFFDS.

To note about this clonotype: Its ends do not fully match the called genes, so a read error is possible. The chain uses TRBV6-4 and TRBJ2-2, with 8 bases identical to TRBD1. Germline assignment: CDR1 MRHNA and CDR2 SNTAGT. The CDR3 runs 13 residues. The CDR3: CASGDRGTGALFF. Here the CDR3 DNA reads TGTGCCAGCGGTGACAGGGGCACCGGGGCGCTGTTTTTT.

With regard to this clonotype: One junction end disagrees with the germline gene, perhaps due to a read error. The J gene is TRBJ1-2, the V gene TRBV7-8; no clear D gene. Germline loops: CDR1 SGHVS, CDR2 FQNEAQ. This CDR3 spans 15 amino acids. The CDR3 here is CASSLAEGPNYRYTF. CDR3 coding DNA: TGTGCCAGCAGCTTAGCGGAAGGTCCCAACTATCGCTATACCTTC.

As regards this clonotype: Sequence at one end of the junction differs from germline and may be a read error. CDR3 sequence: CASLAGGIHEQFF. DNA for the CDR3: TGTGCCAGCTTGGCTGGGGGGATCCATGAGCAGTTCTTT. The rearrangement links TRBV24-1 to TRBJ2-1; D is perhaps TRBD2 (6 bases). The V gene's germline CDR1 is KGHDR and CDR2 SFDVKD. CDR3 length: 13 amino acids.

On this clonotype: No conserved phenylalanine or tryptophan ends this CDR3, so it is likely a read error. The limits of the CDR3 on the DNA are not certain, so only TCRdb's listed CDR3 is given. J is TRBJ2-7 and V is TRBV7-8; TRBD2, the table's D call, was not compared with the DNA. The CDR3 totals 13 residues, both ends included. Germline CDR1 SGHVS, CDR2 FQNEAQ. CDR3 amino acids: CASSSAGGSEPQY.

CDR3 protein: CASRPVIGYEQYV. In DNA, the CDR3 is TGTGCCAGCAGGCCGGTGATCGGCTACGAGCAGTACGTC. The chain employs TRBV12-3 or TRBV12-4 and TRBJ2-7, with no clear D. The V gene lost 6 bases and the J gene lost 3 bases, with 12 bases spanning the gap. The CDR3 has 13 residues.

The chain links TRBV9 to TRBJ2-1; D ambiguous. The germline gives CDR1 SGDLS, CDR2 YYNGEE. The V gene lost 7 bases and the J gene lost 10 bases, with 27 bases spanning the gap. CDR3 length equals 16 residues. CDR3 residues: CASGPVGKSQYFEQFF. As DNA, the CDR3 is TGTGCCAGCGGACCAGTTGGGAAGAGTCAGTACTTCGAGCAGTTCTTC.

This clonotype is a singleton in its sample. Mismatch with germline at one junction end may stem from a read error. This sequence joins TRBV11-2 and TRBJ2-5; D gene ambiguous. In germline, CDR1 is SGHAT, CDR2 FQNNGV. CDR3 length: 13 residues. The CDR3 DNA reads TGCGCCAGCAGCGCCCAACTGAAAGAGACCCAGTACTTC. It codes for CASSAQLKETQYF.

Worth noting for this clonotype: The junction and the germline gene differ at one end; a read error may be behind it. The chain joins TRBV7-9 to TRBJ2-6; D might be TRBD1 or TRBD2, each matching 6 bases. CDR1 is SEHNR and CDR2 is FQNEAQ in the germline V gene (reference sequence). The CDR3 consists of 16 residues. CDR3 loop: CASSLAGSDGGNVLTF. Here the CDR3 DNA reads TGTGCCAGCAGCTTAGCGGGTAGCGACGGGGGCAACGTGCTGACTTTC.

On this clonotype itself: The junction departs from the called germline gene at one end, perhaps through a read error. The chain is built from TRBV7-8 and TRBJ2-1; a weak D match, TRBD2 (7 bases). The CDR3 has 15 amino acids. Germline CDR1 SGHVS, CDR2 FQNEAQ. CDR3 coding DNA: TGTGCCAGCAGTTTTAGGGGGGGTCCGTATACGGAGCATTTCTTC. Its protein product is CASSFRGGPYTEHFF.

The J gene is TRBJ2-7, the V gene TRBV19; a possible D gene is TRBD1 (5 bases). Trimming left V 9 bases short and J 6 bases short, with 27 bases between. This CDR3 contains 16 residues. Germline loops: CDR1 LNHDA, CDR2 SQIVND (reference sequence). The CDR3 loop is CASRTPSQANLAEQYV. CDR3 in DNA: TGTGCCAGCAGGACACCGAGCCAGGCCAACCTGGCCGAGCAGTACGTC.

Turning to this clonotype: The junction departs from the called germline gene at one end, perhaps through a read error. This rearrangement joins TRBV9 to TRBJ2-1; tentatively, D is TRBD1 (5 bases). CDR3 length equals 15 residues. Germline CDR1 is SGDLS and CDR2 is YYNGEE. CDR3 nucleotides: TGTGCCAGCAGTGTAGGGGCGGATACCTACAATGTGGAGTTCTTC. Protein product: CASSVGADTYNVEFF. The whole variable domain, filled in from reference TRBV9 and TRBJ2-1, reads DSGVTQTPKHLITATGQRVTLRCSPRSGDLSVYWYQQSLDQGLQFLIQYYNGEERAKGNILERFSAQQFPDLHSELNLSSLELGDSALYFCASSVGADTYNVEFFGPGTRLTVL.

The chain uses TRBV4-1 and TRBJ2-1; TRBD1 matches 10 bases. Germline CDR1 MGHRA, CDR2 YSYEKL. CDR3 length: 17 residues. J lost 5 bases, V lost 3 bases, and 10 bases had no gene match. CDR3 in amino acids: CASSQEGTGARNNEQFF. The CDR3 coding sequence is TGCGCCAGCAGCCAGGAAGGGACAGGGGCAAGAAACAATGAGCAGTTCTTC.